The 32 T cell receptor beta chains presented below share a single source sample, sequenced in a study of cytomegalovirus exposure and HLA in healthy donors (dated by TCRdb to 2017 to 2019). Library preparation employed the immunoSEQ multiplex PCR assay. For the multiplex PCR, a mixture combining 60 forward primers for TCR Vbeta segments and 13 reverse primers for TCR Jbeta segments was used. TCRdb re-hosts the immuneACCESS table, in-frame sequences only. Its copies lack some clones; in the studies checked, an unresolved V gene accounts for under half of them, and the cause for the rest is not known. The table for this sample lists approximately 140,000 clones; 65% to 80% of them were counted only once. The ten largest clonotypes hold around 1.9% of the sample. What was sequenced was PBMCs. These TCRs come from a woman between 40 and 55 years old in good health and CMV-seronegative.

This clone was observed a few times. The CDR3 loop reads CAWSPRGGAIYF. The CDR3 DNA reads as TGTGCCTGGAGTCCACGGGGGGGCGCCATATATTTT. The chain is built from TRBV30 and TRBJ1-3; maybe TRBD1 (6 bases). CDR3 length: 12 amino acids. Trimming took off 2 bases at V and 11 bases at J, with 13 bases between the two ends. Germline loops: CDR1 GTSNPN, CDR2 SVGIG (reference sequence).

The V gene is TRBV18, the J gene TRBJ1-5; D unresolved. The CDR3 contains 15 residues. The germline V and J ends were trimmed by 0 bases and 4 bases, with 10 bases remaining between them. Germline CDR1 and CDR2: KGHSH and LQKENI. The DNA of the CDR3 is TGTGCCAGCTCACCACCGGGGTCGGGGAATCAGCCCCAGCATTTT. It encodes CASSPPGSGNQPQHF.

The rearrangement joins TRBV7-3 to TRBJ2-7; weak D call: TRBD2 (6 bases). The ends were cut back, 3 bases at V and 4 bases at J, with 10 bases in the middle. CDR3 length equals 13 residues. The germline gives CDR1 SGHTA, CDR2 FQGTGA. The CDR3 spells CASSFGRGYEQYF. The CDR3 bases are TGTGCCAGCAGCTTCGGGCGGGGTTACGAGCAGTACTTC.

The chain employs TRBV27 and TRBJ1-5; maybe TRBD1 (5 bases). Germline CDR1 is MNHEY and CDR2 is SMNVEV (reference sequence). V gave up 2 bases and J gave up 1 base, with 6 bases separating them. The CDR3 sequence is 14 residues long. The CDR3 DNA sequence: TGTGCCAGCAGTTTAGGACACAGCAATCAGCCCCAGCATTTT. Residues: CASSLGHSNQPQHF.

V is TRBV5-6 and J is TRBJ1-2; D not certain. Deletions cut 7 bases from V and 0 bases from J, with 13 bases between. The CDR3 has 14 amino acids. CDR1 and CDR2 from the germline V gene are SGHDT and YYEEEE. The CDR3 DNA follows: TGTGCCAGCCGTCGTTTGAGTTCTAACTATGGCTACACCTTC. Protein: CASRRLSSNYGYTF.

The rearrangement joins TRBV4-1 to TRBJ2-1; 8 bases agree with TRBD2. With V trimmed by 5 bases and J by 9 bases, 6 bases remained unmatched. Per germline, CDR1 MGHRA and CDR2 YSYEKL. The CDR3 length is 13 residues. The CDR3 protein is CASSSREDAEQFF. In DNA form, the CDR3 reads TGCGCCAGCAGCTCGCGGGAGGACGCTGAGCAGTTCTTC.

The chain links TRBV7-8 to TRBJ2-1; 14 nucleotides line up with TRBD2. CDR1 and CDR2 (germline): SGHVS, FQNEAQ. This CDR3 is 15 amino acids long. The J segment lost 8 bases and the V segment lost 1 base, leaving 1 base of the junction unmatched. The CDR3 DNA is TGTGCCAGCAGCTTAGGACTAGCGGGAGGGGATGAGCAGTTCTTC. It codes for CASSLGLAGGDEQFF.

CDR3: CASSGGVGSGNTIYF. CDR3 coding DNA: TGTGCCAGCTCGGGCGGGGTCGGCTCTGGAAACACCATATATTTT. V and J are TRBV7-2 and TRBJ1-3, with no clear D. This CDR3 region has 15 residues. Germline assignment: CDR1 SGHTA and CDR2 FQGNSA. The germline V and J ends were trimmed by 8 bases and 0 bases, with 14 bases remaining between them.

This clone came up once. This chain links TRBV10-3 with TRBJ1-2, with D uncertain. The germline gives CDR1 ENHRY, CDR2 SYGVKD. The CDR3 is 14 amino acids. Trimming took 1 base from V and 4 from J, leaving 10 bases between them. The CDR3 coding sequence is TGTGCCATCAGTGAGTATGAGGCCTCCTATGGCTACACCTTC. Residues: CAISEYEASYGYTF.

The rearrangement links TRBV6-5 to TRBJ2-3, with a tentative D call TRBD1 (6 bases). The CDR3 covers 14 residues. CDR1 is MNHEY and CDR2 is SVGAGI in the germline V gene. V was pared by 4 bases and J by 7 bases, with 15 bases between. The CDR3 nucleotides are TGTGCCAGCAGTTCCGACTTACAGGGAAATACGCAGTATTTT. Amino acids: CASSSDLQGNTQYF.

The chain employs TRBV5-4 and TRBJ2-5, with D possibly being TRBD1 (5 bases). The V end was cut by 0 bases, the J end by 5 bases, with 20 bases between. CDR1 is SGHNT and CDR2 is YYREEE in the germline V gene (reference sequence). The CDR3 consists of 17 residues. DNA of the CDR3: TGTGCCAGCAGCTTGGCCACAGGACCCGGAAGGTCGGAGACCCAGTACTTC. This translates into CASSLATGPGRSETQYF.

In this sample, this clone turned up a few times. The rearrangement uses TRBV28 and TRBJ2-3; 8 positions match TRBD2. After removal of 6 bases from V and 2 bases from J, the junction contained 16 bases not matched to a gene. The CDR3 is 18 residues long. Per the germline V gene, CDR1 is MDHEN and CDR2 is SYDVKM. CDR3 sequence (DNA): TGTGCCAGCAGCCCTCCGGGGGGGGTTGGGTTTCCCACAGATACGCAGTATTTT. Protein: CASSPPGGVGFPTDTQYF.

The V and J genes are TRBV28 and TRBJ2-7, with a tentative D call TRBD2 (6 bases). Germline CDR1 MDHEN, CDR2 SYDVKM. This CDR3 has 16 amino acids. Deletions cut 7 bases from V and 7 bases from J, with 26 bases between. The CDR3: CASTLGWASVQGEQYF. CDR3 DNA: TGTGCCAGCACCTTGGGGTGGGCTAGCGTGCAAGGGGAGCAGTACTTC.

V and J are TRBV6-5 and TRBJ1-6; tentatively, D is TRBD1 (5 bases). Per the germline V gene, CDR1 is MNHEY and CDR2 is SVGAGI. The V and J ends lost 6 bases and 10 bases respectively, with 19 bases between them. The length of the CDR3 is 15 residues. This CDR3 is CASRGSSGVWSPLHF. CDR3 coding DNA: TGTGCCAGCAGGGGATCGTCGGGGGTTTGGTCACCCCTCCACTTT.

The V and J genes are TRBV30 and TRBJ2-1; 8 nucleotides line up with TRBD2. This CDR3 is 14 amino acids long. J was trimmed by 0 bases and V by 7 bases; bases with no gene match: 5. The germline gives CDR1 GTSNPN, CDR2 SVGIG (reference sequence). Written as DNA, the CDR3 is TGTGCCTATAGCGGGGTTAGCTCCTACAATGAGCAGTTCTTC. Translated, it gives CAYSGVSSYNEQFF.

The J gene is TRBJ2-3, the V gene TRBV5-1; D is possibly TRBD2 (5 bases). V was clipped by 4 bases and J by 2 bases, with 23 bases between them. CDR3 size: 18 residues. Germline V lookup: CDR1 SGHRS, CDR2 YFSETQ. The CDR3 here is CASSPASAGPRPTDTQYF. CDR3 sequence (DNA): TGCGCCAGCAGCCCAGCGTCGGCGGGCCCGAGACCCACAGATACGCAGTATTTT.

This clone was seen a few times. The chain is built from TRBV7-9 and TRBJ2-7; perhaps TRBD1 as D (6 bases). The germline V and J ends were trimmed by 5 bases and 6 bases, with 11 bases remaining between them. This CDR3 is 12 amino acids long. Looked up from germline, CDR1 is SEHNR and CDR2 is FQNEAQ (reference sequence). This CDR3 reads CASSQQGGEQYF. CDR3 coding DNA: TGTGCCAGCAGCCAACAGGGTGGCGAGCAGTACTTC.

The J gene is TRBJ2-1, the V gene TRBV5-5; 7 nucleotides align to TRBD1. This CDR3 has 15 residues. V was pared by 1 base and J by 6 bases, with 7 bases of the junction left unmatched. Germline CDR1 is SGHKS and CDR2 is YYEKEE (reference sequence). The CDR3 sequence is CASSLLRDSFNEQFF. The CDR3 nucleotides are TGTGCCAGCAGCTTGCTTCGGGACAGCTTCAATGAGCAGTTCTTC.

This clone was detected only once. J is TRBJ2-7 and V is TRBV2; D is possibly TRBD2 (5 bases). Per the germline V gene, CDR1 is SNHLY and CDR2 is FYNNEI. V dropped 8 bases and J dropped 4 bases, with 18 bases sitting between them. The CDR3 has 14 residues. CDR3 residues: CASDSPAGGYEQYF. CDR3 DNA sequence: TGTGCCAGCGACTCTCCTGCTGGAGGATACGAGCAGTACTTC. Drawing the rest from reference TRBV2 and TRBJ2-7, the complete variable domain is EPEVTQTPSHQVTQMGQEVILRCVPISNHLYFYWYRQILGQKVEFLVSFYNNEISEKSEIFDDQFSVERPDGSNFTLKIRSTKLEDSAMYFCASDSPAGGYEQYFGPGTRLTVT.

The V call is TRBV28, the J call TRBJ1-2, with 7 nucleotides matching TRBD1. Germline values: CDR1 MDHEN, CDR2 SYDVKM. The CDR3 covers 17 residues. Trimming at V came to 3 bases and at J to 2 bases, leaving 12 bases not matched to a gene. The CDR3 loop reads CASSLGAGGFRNYGYTF. The CDR3 DNA reads TGTGCCAGCAGTTTGGGGGCAGGGGGTTTTCGGAACTATGGCTACACCTTC.

V gene TRBV5-1 combines with J gene TRBJ1-6; tentatively, D is TRBD1 (5 bases). The CDR3 covers 14 residues. V was cut by 0 bases and J by 6 bases, with 7 bases left in between. Looked up from germline, CDR1 is SGHRS and CDR2 is YFSETQ. CDR3 DNA: TGCGCCAGCAGCTTGGCGCAGGGTAATTCACCCCTCCACTTT. This gives the protein CASSLAQGNSPLHF. Complete variable domain (other parts from reference TRBV5-1 and TRBJ1-6): KAGVTQTPRYLIKTRGQQVTLSCSPISGHRSVSWYQQTPGQGLQFLFEYFSETQRNKGNFPGRFSGRQFSNSRSEMNVSTLELGDSALYLCASSLAQGNSPLHFGNGTRLTVT.

The chain employs TRBV2 and TRBJ2-1, with D maybe TRBD2 (7 bases). Germline V gene sequence: CDR1 SNHLY, CDR2 FYNNEI. V was pared by 3 bases and J by 8 bases, with 17 bases between. The CDR3 totals 15 residues. The CDR3 bases are TGTGCCAGCAGTGAGGGGGGCGGGAGAAGGTATGAGCAGTTCTTC. Its translation: CASSEGGGRRYEQFF.

CDR3 DNA: TGTGCCAGTAGTATAGGTCTAACCAACACCGGGGAGCTGTTTTTT. Amino acids: CASSIGLTNTGELFF. The chain couples TRBV19 to TRBJ2-2; D gene ambiguous. This CDR3 is 15 amino acids long. CDR1 is LNHDA and CDR2 is SQIVND in the germline V gene (reference sequence). Trimming left V 1 base short and J 2 bases short, with 8 bases between.

Regarding this clone: The same CDR3 can be traced to other DNA sequences in this sample. The chain is built from TRBV21-1 and TRBJ2-5; the table calls TRBD1, which could not be checked here. TRBV21-1 is annotated as a pseudogene. The CDR3 consists of 16 residues. The CDR3 region is CASSKEFRGRQETQYF. CDR3 DNA: TGTGCCAGCAGCAAAGAATTCAGGGGACGCCAAGAGACCCAGTACTTC.

The chain couples TRBV27 to TRBJ2-6; D remains ambiguous. Germline V gives CDR1 MNHEY, CDR2 SMNVEV (reference sequence). V dropped 3 bases and J dropped 0 bases, with 3 bases sitting between them. The CDR3 covers 14 residues. This chain's CDR3 is CASSFSSGANVLTF. The CDR3 coding sequence is TGTGCCAGCAGTTTTAGCTCTGGGGCCAACGTCCTGACTTTC.

The V gene is TRBV28, the J gene TRBJ2-5; D possibly corresponds to TRBD1 (5 bases). The better agreement between TRBJ2-7 and the DNA end casts doubt on the J call. Germline CDR1 is MDHEN and CDR2 is SYDVKM. The CDR3 sequence is 14 residues long. DNA of the CDR3: TGTGCCAGCAGAAAGGCGGACAACTCCTACGAGCAGTACTTC. As protein: CASRKADNSYEQYF.

This rearrangement joins TRBV7-9 to TRBJ2-7; 9 nucleotides match TRBD1. There are 15 residues in the CDR3. V dropped 5 bases and J dropped 0; count of bases not matched to a gene: 5. Germline loops: CDR1 SEHNR, CDR2 FQNEAQ (reference sequence). The CDR3 DNA follows: TGTGCCAGCAGCGGGGGACAGGGTAGCTCCTACGAGCAGTACTTC. It translates to CASSGGQGSSYEQYF.

This chain links TRBV6-5 with TRBJ2-7, with TRBD2 identical over 9 bases. Germline V lookup: CDR1 MNHEY, CDR2 SVGAGI. With 4 bases clipped from V and 7 bases from J, the junction kept 14 bases outside the gene matches. The CDR3 has 16 amino acids. Here the CDR3 DNA reads TGTGCCAGCAGTTCCTCCGCAGTAGCGGGAGTTGGGGAGCAGTACTTC. Translating gives CASSSSAVAGVGEQYF.

Note on this clone: The junction and the germline gene differ at one end; a read error may be behind it. The chain is built from TRBV2 and TRBJ2-4; 9 nucleotides align to TRBD1. This CDR3 has 14 amino acids. Germline assignment: CDR1 SNHLY and CDR2 FYNNEI. CDR3 in amino acids: CASSTTGGKNSQYF. The CDR3 region has the DNA TGTGCCAGCAGTACGACAGGGGGTAAAAACAGTCAGTACTTC.

This clone was seen more than once but under ten times. The rearrangement joins TRBV7-2 to TRBJ2-5; D unresolved. The CDR3 covers 12 residues. Germline V gene lookup returns CDR1 SGHTA and CDR2 FQGNSA. V lost 5 bases, J lost 5 bases, and 9 bases lay in between. The CDR3 sequence is CASSATRETQYF. DNA for the CDR3: TGTGCCAGCAGCGCCACCCGGGAGACCCAGTACTTC.

In this sample, this clone turned up once. The chain joins TRBV28 to TRBJ2-4, with D hard to call. Germline CDR1 is MDHEN and CDR2 is SYDVKM. The CDR3 runs 12 residues. Deletions cut 6 bases from V and 8 bases from J, with 11 bases between. The CDR3 nucleotides read TGTGCCAGCAGCTCCGTGTCCGACATTCAGTACTTC. It translates to CASSSVSDIQYF.

The chain combines TRBV7-6 with TRBJ2-1; D possibly corresponds to TRBD2 (5 bases). CDR1 and CDR2 (germline): SGHVS, FNYEAQ. The germline V and J ends were trimmed by 1 base and 7 bases, with 8 bases remaining between them. The CDR3 is made up of 13 amino acids. The CDR3 nucleotides are TGTGCCAGCAGCTTAGGAGGGCCAAATGAGCAGTTCTTC. It translates to CASSLGGPNEQFF.